This T cell receptor (beta chain) derives from a study of cytotoxic CD8 clonotypes in ibrutinib-treated CLL. TCRdb keeps only in-frame clones here, not all; method: immunoSEQ multiplex PCR. The data show about 160,000 clones, about four fifths seen once. The germline V gene has CDR1 KGHSH and CDR2 LQKENI. The V end lost 8 bases, the J end lost 2 bases, and 16 bases lay between the germline ends. CDR3 length equals 14 residues. The chain combines TRBV18 with TRBJ2-7; D is possibly TRBD1 or TRBD2 (6 bases each). This specimen was PBMCs, taken after 12 months of ibrutinib treatment. The TCR sequence derives from a human donor with chronic lymphocytic leukemia. In nucleotides, the CDR3 is TGTGCCAGCGGACTGGAGGGGGTGGCCTACGAGCAGTACTTC. This translates into CASGLEGVAYEQYF.